The sequence of this TCR beta chain was determined in a study of identical twins' blood T cells. General study findings and limits: Twin repertoire similarity may partly reflect shared environment. Top TCRbeta clonotypes were shared more with twin than unrelated donors.

This clonotype was observed a few times. As yet, its antigen is unknown. CDR3 length: 13 residues. Germline CDR1 and CDR2: MNHEY and SMNVEV (reference sequence). With 10 bases removed from V and 11 bases from J, the gap between germline ends came to 23 bases. Using its own MiXCR run on the 5' RACE reads, TCRdb lists one record per CDR3 protein. The sample records 400,000 or so distinct CDR3 sequences, about 28% being singletons. Three pairs of healthy female monozygous twins were the donors. The chain recombines TRBV27 with TRBJ1-1; no clear D. This clonotype was obtained from a woman aged 18-49 years in good health. Material: PBMCs. The CDR3 DNA follows: TGTGCCACCTCCCCTATGGTCCCAGGTTGCGCTTTCTTT. Translated: CATSPMVPGCAFF.